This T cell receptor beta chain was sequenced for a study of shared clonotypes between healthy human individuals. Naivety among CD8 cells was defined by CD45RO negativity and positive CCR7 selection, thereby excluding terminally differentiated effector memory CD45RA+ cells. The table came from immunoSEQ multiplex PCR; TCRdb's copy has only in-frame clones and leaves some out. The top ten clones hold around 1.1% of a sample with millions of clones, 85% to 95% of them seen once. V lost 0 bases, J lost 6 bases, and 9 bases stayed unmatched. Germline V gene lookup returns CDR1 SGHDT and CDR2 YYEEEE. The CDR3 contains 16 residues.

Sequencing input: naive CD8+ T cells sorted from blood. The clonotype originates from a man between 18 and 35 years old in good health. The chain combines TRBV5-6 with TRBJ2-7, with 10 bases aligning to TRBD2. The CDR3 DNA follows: TGTGCCAGCAGCTTGGCCCTAGCGGGAGAATTGGGCGAGCAGTACTTC. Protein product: CASSLALAGELGEQYF.